This T cell receptor beta chain was identified in a study of cytomegalovirus exposure and HLA in healthy donors. Study findings and constraints: The study dropped some indistinguishable V segments, TRBV6-2 and TRBV6-3 among them. Follow-up analysis found HLA locus-dependent TCR association rates, highest for DRB1 and lowest for HLA-C.

With respect to this clone: Its antigen remains unidentified.

V was cut by 1 base and J by 1 base, with 8 bases left in between. Germline V gene data show CDR1 as MNHEY and CDR2 as SVGAGI. The CDR3 consists of 14 residues. Primers included in the PCR were 60 Vbeta and 13 Jbeta primers. Clones were read by immunoSEQ multiplex PCR, and TCRdb kept only the in-frame ones, dropping some. The table lists about 140,000 clones. This chain links TRBV6-5 with TRBJ2-7; D ambiguous. This TCR derives from a male donor in good health and CMV-seronegative. The sequencing sample was made of PBMCs. CDR3 protein: CASSYYRSSYEQYF. The CDR3 nucleotides are TGTGCCAGCAGTTACTATAGAAGTTCCTACGAGCAGTACTTC.